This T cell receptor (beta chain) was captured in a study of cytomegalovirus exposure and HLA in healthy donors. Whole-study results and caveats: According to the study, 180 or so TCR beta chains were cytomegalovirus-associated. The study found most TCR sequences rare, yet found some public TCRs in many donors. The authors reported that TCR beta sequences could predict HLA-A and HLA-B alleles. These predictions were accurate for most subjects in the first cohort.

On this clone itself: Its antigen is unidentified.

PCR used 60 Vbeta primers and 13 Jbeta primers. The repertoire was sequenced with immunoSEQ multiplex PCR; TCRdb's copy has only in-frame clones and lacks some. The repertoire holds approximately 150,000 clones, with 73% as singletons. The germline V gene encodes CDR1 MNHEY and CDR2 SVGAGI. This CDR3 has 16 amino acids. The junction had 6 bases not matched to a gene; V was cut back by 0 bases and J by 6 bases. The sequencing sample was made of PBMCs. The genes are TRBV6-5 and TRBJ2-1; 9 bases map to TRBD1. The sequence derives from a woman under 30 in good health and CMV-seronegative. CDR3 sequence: CASSYSARDRANEQFF. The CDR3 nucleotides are TGTGCCAGCAGTTACTCCGCCCGGGACAGGGCCAATGAGCAGTTCTTC.